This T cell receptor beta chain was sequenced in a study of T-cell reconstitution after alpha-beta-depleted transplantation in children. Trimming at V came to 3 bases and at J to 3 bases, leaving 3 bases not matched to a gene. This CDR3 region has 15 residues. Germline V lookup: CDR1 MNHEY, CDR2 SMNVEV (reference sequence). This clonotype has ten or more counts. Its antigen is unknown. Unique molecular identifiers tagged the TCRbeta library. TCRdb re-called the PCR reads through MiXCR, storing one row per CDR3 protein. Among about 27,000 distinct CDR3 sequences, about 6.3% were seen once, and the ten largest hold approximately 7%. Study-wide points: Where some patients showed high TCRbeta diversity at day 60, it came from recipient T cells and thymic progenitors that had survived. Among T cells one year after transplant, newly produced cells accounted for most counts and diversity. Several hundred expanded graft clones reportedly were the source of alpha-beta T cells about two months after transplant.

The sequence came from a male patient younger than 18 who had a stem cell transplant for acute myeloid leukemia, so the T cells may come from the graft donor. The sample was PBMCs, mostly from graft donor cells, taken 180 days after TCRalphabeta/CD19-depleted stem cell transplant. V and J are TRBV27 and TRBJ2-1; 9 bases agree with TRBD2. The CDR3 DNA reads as TGTGCCAGCAGTTTCGCTAGCGGGGTCTACAATGAGCAGTTCTTC. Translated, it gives CASSFASGVYNEQFF.